This TCR delta chain was captured in a study of gamma-delta T cells after stem cell transplantation. TCRdb used CATT to re-call clones from the RT-PCR reads. The data contain fewer than 2,000 delta-chain clones, roughly a fifth of them singletons. CDR1 and CDR2 (germline): GEAIGNYY, EKD. The CDR3 contains 15 residues. Of note for this clone: At one end, the junction sequence differs from germline, possibly due to a read error.

This TCR derives from a human donor. It is not recorded whose cells these are; they may come from a transplant donor. This chain joins TRDV2 and TRDJ1; 8 bases map to TRDD3. What was sequenced was gamma-delta T cells. The CDR3 sequence is CACYTLGDDNDKLIF. The CDR3 DNA reads as TGTGCCTGTTACACCTTGGGGGATGATAACGATAAACTCATCTTT.